This is a list of T cell receptor beta chains from one sample in a study of Graves' ophthalmopathy and Graves' hyperthyroidism. TCRdb re-called the multiplex PCR reads with MiXCR, one entry per CDR3 protein. The sample has a few hundred thousand distinct CDR3 sequences, approximately 18% seen once. The sample taken for sequencing was peripheral blood. The receptors were gathered from an adult woman with stable Graves' hyperthyroidism. Both conserved end residues are part of each CDR3. The D gene is left open where the match is weak. A row's size may be missing; if present it is once, few, many or a size class.

TRBJ1-1 NA NA TRBV6-1 TGTGCCAGCCAGCAAATGAACACTGAAGCTTTCTTT CASQQMNTEAFF
TRBJ2-7 many TRBD2 TRBV11-2 TGTGCCAGCAGCTTACGAACTAGCGGAAGCTCCTACGAGCAGTACTTC CASSLRTSGSSYEQYF
TRBJ2-5 many NA TRBV27 TGTGCCAGCAGTTCCCGCGGGGGGAGGGGGCGAGAGACCAAGTACTTC CASSSRGGRGRETKYF
TRBJ2-7 many NA TRBV28 TGTGCCAGCAGTTTAAGGCAGCACCCCTCCTACGAGCAGTACTTC CASSLRQHPSYEQYF
TRBJ2-7 NA NA TRBV6-5 TGTGCCAGCAGTCTACTGGCGGCCGATCAGTACTTC CASSLLAADQYF
TRBJ2-2 few NA TRBV5-1 TGCGCCAGCAGCCAATCAGGGAGTTGGGCCAACACCGGGGAGCTGTTTTTT CASSQSGSWANTGELFF
TRBJ2-2 few NA TRBV18 TGTGCCAGCAACAAGCAAGGGGGATCGAGGGAGCTGTTTTTT CASNKQGGSRELFF
TRBJ1-3 once NA TRBV12-3/TRBV12-4 TGTGCCAGCAGTTTGCCCATCCATTCCGGGACATTAAACACCTTCACTGGAAACACCATATATTTT CASSLPIHSGTLNTFTGNTIYF
TRBJ1-2 many NA TRBV6-2/TRBV6-3 TGTGCCATCACGGAGGCAGGGAACTATGGCTACACCTTC CAITEAGNYGYTF
TRBJ2-7 many NA TRBV19 TGTGCCAGTAGCGCTAGCCTGAGCTCCTACGAGCAGTACTTC CASSASLSSYEQYF
TRBJ2-7 many TRBD2 TRBV12-3/TRBV12-4 TGTGCCAGCAGTTATCTAGCGGGAGTAAACTACGAGCAGTACTTC CASSYLAGVNYEQYF
TRBJ2-2 NA TRBD2 TRBV5-1 TGCGCCAGCAGCTTGCTTACTAGCGGGGTGACCGGGGAGCTGTTTTTT CASSLLTSGVTGELFF
TRBJ2-7 many TRBD1 TRBV18 TGTGCCAGCTCGCCCGGGACAGGGGGTGGCTCCTACGAGCAGTACTTC CASSPGTGGGSYEQYF
TRBJ2-5 NA NA TRBV7-2 TGTGCCAGCAGCGACAACCCCACGGGACGGTGGGAGACCCAGTACTTC CASSDNPTGRWETQYF
TRBJ2-2 few NA TRBV9 TGTGCCAGCAGCGTAGCGTCGTTGAACACCGGGGAGCTGTTTTTT CASSVASLNTGELFF
TRBJ2-5 many NA TRBV24-1 TGTGCCACCAGTGATTTAGGGGGGGGGCAAGGCCAAGAGACCCAGTACTTC CATSDLGGGQGQETQYF
TRBJ1-5 many NA TRBV28 TGTGCCAGCAGTCCCCGCCGGCGTCAGCCCTTCAATCAGCCCCAGCATTTT CASSPRRRQPFNQPQHF
TRBJ1-1 NA NA TRBV11-2 TGTGCCAGCAGCTTTGGACTAACACTAACAGATGCTTTCTTT CASSFGLTLTDAFF
TRBJ2-5 many TRBD2 TRBV6-1 TGTGCCAGCAGTAGAATCGGGACTAGCCATGAGACCCAGTACTTC CASSRIGTSHETQYF
TRBJ2-2 many NA TRBV28 TGTGCCAGCAGACCTCACCCAATAGACTTGTGGGGCACCGGGGAGCTGTTTTTT CASRPHPIDLWGTGELFF
TRBJ1-6 many NA TRBV2 TGTGCCAGCAGACCCTCTGGACCCCTCCACTTT CASRPSGPLHF
TRBJ2-2 many TRBD1 TRBV15 TGTGCCACCAGCTCCCGGGACAGGGTCCACACCGGGGAGCTGTTTTTT CATSSRDRVHTGELFF
TRBJ1-5 NA TRBD1 TRBV12-3/TRBV12-4 TGTGCCAGCAGTACGACAGGGAGTTATAATCAGCCCCAGCATTTT CASSTTGSYNQPQHF
TRBJ2-2 NA TRBD2 TRBV12-3/TRBV12-4 TGTGCCAGCAGTCGGACTAGCGGGACGAACACCGGGGAGCTGTTTTTT CASSRTSGTNTGELFF
TRBJ2-7 NA NA TRBV12-3/TRBV12-4 TGTGCCAGCAGACCCGAGGCAGGAAGGGAGCAGTACTTC CASRPEAGREQYF
TRBJ1-5 NA NA TRBV28 TGTGCCAGCAGTTATAGGGGGAGGGGCGATCAGCCCCAGCATTTT CASSYRGRGDQPQHF
TRBJ1-5 many NA TRBV6-1 TGTGCCAGCAGCCCTGGCAGGGTGGGTCAGCCCCAGCATTTT CASSPGRVGQPQHF
TRBJ2-5 few TRBD2 TRBV20-1 TGCAGTGCATACAGTATCCTAGCGGAGAGACAAGAGACCCAGTACTTC CSAYSILAERQETQYF
TRBJ1-1 many NA TRBV10-3 TGTGCCATCAGTGCGGACGGGAACACTGAAGCTTTCTTT CAISADGNTEAFF
TRBJ1-3 NA NA TRBV6-5 TGTGCCAGCAGTTTTCTCAGTAGTTCCTCTGGAAACACCATATATTTT CASSFLSSSSGNTIYF
TRBJ2-5 many NA TRBV28 TGTGCCAGCAGTCCCCTTCAGGAGGAGGAGACCCAGTACTTC CASSPLQEEETQYF
TRBJ2-7 many TRBD1 TRBV7-8 TGTGCCAGCAGCCCCTGGACAGGGTTAATCTACGAGCAGTACTTC CASSPWTGLIYEQYF
TRBJ1-2 many NA TRBV20-1 TGCAGTGTTTTTATCCGACCACTCAACTATGGCTACACCTTC CSVFIRPLNYGYTF
TRBJ2-7 many NA TRBV11-2 TGTGCCAGCAGCTCCTCCGGGACGTCTACCTACGAGCAGTACTTC CASSSSGTSTYEQYF
TRBJ2-4 many NA TRBV13 TGTGCCAGCAGCTTACTTAAAAACATTAAGTACTTC CASSLLKNIKYF
TRBJ2-7 many TRBD1 TRBV6-5 TGTGCCAGCAGTTACGACAGGGGGCCTTACGAGCAGTACTTC CASSYDRGPYEQYF
TRBJ2-5 NA NA TRBV7-8 TGTGCCAGCAGCTTACCCCAGGGGGGGTCAGGAAAGACCCAGTACTTC CASSLPQGGSGKTQYF
TRBJ1-1 many NA TRBV20-1 TGCAGTGCTAGGCCCAGGGGCACTGAAGCTTTCTTT CSARPRGTEAFF
TRBJ2-2 NA NA TRBV6-4 TGTGCCAGCAGTGAGGACGGGAGCACCGGGGAGCTGTTTTTT CASSEDGSTGELFF
TRBJ2-7 many NA TRBV10-1 TGCGCCAGCAGTGATATGGCGGGAAGCTCCTACGAGCAGTACTTC CASSDMAGSSYEQYF
TRBJ2-7 many NA TRBV18 TGTGCCAGCTCACCAGGTTCCGGGCTCGGGGAGCAGTACTTC CASSPGSGLGEQYF
TRBJ2-7 few NA TRBV6-2/TRBV6-3 TGTGCCAGCAGCCCCTCCACGGTAGGGTTCTACGATCAGTACTTC CASSPSTVGFYDQYF
TRBJ1-1 many NA TRBV5-1 TGCGCCAGCAGCTTTCCCCCCGCCGGTACGGCGAACACTGAAGCTTTCTTT CASSFPPAGTANTEAFF
TRBJ2-7 NA NA TRBV7-8 TGTGCCAGCAGCACCCCTCGCGAGCAGTACTTC CASSTPREQYF
TRBJ2-2 many NA TRBV28 TGTGCCAGCAGTTTTGACCGGAACACCGGGGAGCTGTTTTTT CASSFDRNTGELFF
TRBJ1-5 few TRBD1 TRBV2 TGTGCCAGCAGTTTCGACAGGGATAGCAATCAGCCCCAGCATTTT CASSFDRDSNQPQHF
TRBJ2-7 many NA TRBV11-2 TGTGCCAGCAGCCCCGAGAACCTCAAGCAGTACTTC CASSPENLKQYF
TRBJ2-7 many NA TRBV2 TGTGCCAGCAGTGAAGATTGGACACGTACCTACGAGCAGTACTTC CASSEDWTRTYEQYF
TRBJ1-5 many TRBD1 TRBV12-3/TRBV12-4 TGTGCCAGCAGTTCCAAAACAGGGGGCGGCAATCAGCCCCAGCATTTT CASSSKTGGGNQPQHF
TRBJ2-7 many TRBD1 TRBV7-9 TGTGCCAGCAGCTTTGCTAACAGGGGTCCAACCTACGAGCAGTACTTC CASSFANRGPTYEQYF
TRBJ1-3 many NA TRBV6-1 TGTGCCAGCAGTGACGGACACGGGGCAGACACCATATATTTT CASSDGHGADTIYF
TRBJ1-5 NA NA TRBV18 TGTGCCAGCTCACCTGGGAGGGTTGGGCCCCAGCATTTT CASSPGRVGPQHF
TRBJ2-2 many NA TRBV7-3 TGTGCCAGCAGCATGATCAGTACCGGGGAGCTGTTTTTT CASSMISTGELFF
TRBJ2-2 many NA TRBV15 TGTGCCACCAGCAGACCAAGGGGCGCGGAGACCGGGGAGCTGTTTTTT CATSRPRGAETGELFF
TRBJ2-2 NA TRBD2 TRBV7-8 TGTGCCAGCAGCTTATTGGCTAGCGGGAGTCGGGGGGAGCTGTTTTTT CASSLLASGSRGELFF
TRBJ2-7 few TRBD2 TRBV2 TGTGCCAGCAGGGAGACTAGCGACTCCTACGAGCAGTACTTC CASRETSDSYEQYF
TRBJ2-3 NA TRBD2 TRBV19 TGTGCCAGTAAAAGCGGGGGTCCACAAGATACGCAGTATTTT CASKSGGPQDTQYF